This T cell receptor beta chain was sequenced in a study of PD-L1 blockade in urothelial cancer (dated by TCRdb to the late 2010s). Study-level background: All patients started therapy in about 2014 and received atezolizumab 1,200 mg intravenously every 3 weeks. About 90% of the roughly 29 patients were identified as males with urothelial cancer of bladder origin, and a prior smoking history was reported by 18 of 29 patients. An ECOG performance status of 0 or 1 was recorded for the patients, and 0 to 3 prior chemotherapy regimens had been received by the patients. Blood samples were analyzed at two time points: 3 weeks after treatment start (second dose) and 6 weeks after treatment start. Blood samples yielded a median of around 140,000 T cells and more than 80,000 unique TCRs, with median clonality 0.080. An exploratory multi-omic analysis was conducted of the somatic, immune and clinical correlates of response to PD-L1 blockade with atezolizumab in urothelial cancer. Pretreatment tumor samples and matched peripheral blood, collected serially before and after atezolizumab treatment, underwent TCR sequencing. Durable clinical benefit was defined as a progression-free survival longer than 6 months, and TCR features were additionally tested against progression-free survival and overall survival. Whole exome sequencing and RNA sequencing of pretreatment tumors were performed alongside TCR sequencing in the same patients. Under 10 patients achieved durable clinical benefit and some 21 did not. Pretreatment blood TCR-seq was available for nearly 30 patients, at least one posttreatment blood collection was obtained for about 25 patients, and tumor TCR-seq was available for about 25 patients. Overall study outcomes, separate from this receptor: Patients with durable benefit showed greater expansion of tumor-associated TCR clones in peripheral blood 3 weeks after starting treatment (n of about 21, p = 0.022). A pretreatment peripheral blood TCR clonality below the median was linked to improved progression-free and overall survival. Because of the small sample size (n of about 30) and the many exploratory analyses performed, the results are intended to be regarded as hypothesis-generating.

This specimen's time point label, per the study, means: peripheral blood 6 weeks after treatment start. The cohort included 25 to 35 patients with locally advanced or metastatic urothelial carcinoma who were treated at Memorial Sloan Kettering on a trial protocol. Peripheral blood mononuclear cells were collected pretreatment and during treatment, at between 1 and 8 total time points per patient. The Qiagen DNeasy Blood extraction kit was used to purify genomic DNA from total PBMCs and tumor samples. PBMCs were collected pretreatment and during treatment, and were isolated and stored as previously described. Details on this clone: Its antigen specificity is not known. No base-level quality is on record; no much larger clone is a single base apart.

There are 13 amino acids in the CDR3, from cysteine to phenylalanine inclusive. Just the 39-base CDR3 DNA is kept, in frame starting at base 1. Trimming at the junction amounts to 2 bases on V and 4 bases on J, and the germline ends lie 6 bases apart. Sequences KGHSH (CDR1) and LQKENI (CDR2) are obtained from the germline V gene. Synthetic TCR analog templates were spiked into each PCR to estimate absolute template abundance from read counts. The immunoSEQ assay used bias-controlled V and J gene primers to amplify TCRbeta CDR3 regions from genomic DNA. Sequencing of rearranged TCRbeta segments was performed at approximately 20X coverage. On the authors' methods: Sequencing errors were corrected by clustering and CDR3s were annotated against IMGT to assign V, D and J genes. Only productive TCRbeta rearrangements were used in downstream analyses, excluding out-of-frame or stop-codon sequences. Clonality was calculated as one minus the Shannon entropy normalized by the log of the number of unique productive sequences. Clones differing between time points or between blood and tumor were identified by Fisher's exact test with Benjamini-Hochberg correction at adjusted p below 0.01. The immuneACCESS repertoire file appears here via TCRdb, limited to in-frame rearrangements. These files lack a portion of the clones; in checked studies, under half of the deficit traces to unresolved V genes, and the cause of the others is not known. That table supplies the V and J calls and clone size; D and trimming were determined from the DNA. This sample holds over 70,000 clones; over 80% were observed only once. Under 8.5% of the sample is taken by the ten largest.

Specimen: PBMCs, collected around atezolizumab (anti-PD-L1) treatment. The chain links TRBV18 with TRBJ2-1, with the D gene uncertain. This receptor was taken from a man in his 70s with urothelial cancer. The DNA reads TGTGCCAGCTCACCATTGGCATACAATGAGCAGTTCTTC. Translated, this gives CASSPLAYNEQFF.